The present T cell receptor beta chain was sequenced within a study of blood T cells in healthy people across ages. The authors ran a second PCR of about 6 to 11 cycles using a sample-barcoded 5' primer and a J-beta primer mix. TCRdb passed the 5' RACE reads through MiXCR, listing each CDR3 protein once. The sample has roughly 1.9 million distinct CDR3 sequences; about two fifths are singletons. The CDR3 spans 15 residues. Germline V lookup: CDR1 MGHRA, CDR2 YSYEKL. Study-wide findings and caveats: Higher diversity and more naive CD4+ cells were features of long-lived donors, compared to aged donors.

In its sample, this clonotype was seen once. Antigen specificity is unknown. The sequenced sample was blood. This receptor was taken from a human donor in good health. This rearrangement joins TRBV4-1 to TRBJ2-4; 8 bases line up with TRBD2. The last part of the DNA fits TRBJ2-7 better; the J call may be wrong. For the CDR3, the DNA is TGCGCCAGCAGCCCTCAAGGCGGGGGGCGGTACGAGCAGTACTTC. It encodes CASSPQGGGRYEQYF.